This TCR beta chain is from a study of cytomegalovirus exposure and HLA in healthy donors. Across the study: Approximately 190 million T cells yielded 117 million unique TCR beta sequences in earlier analysis.

Overall study findings and caveats: In an earlier analysis, in 587 donors, most V segments appeared productive either ~90% or ~30% of the time. Analyses of presence and absence presupposed an approximately uniform sequencing depth across donors. In vitro experiments confirmed that three CMV-associated chains were specific for CMV antigens.

PCR involved 60 Vbeta and 13 Jbeta primers. Profiled with immunoSEQ multiplex PCR; TCRdb holds only in-frame clones, not every one. The sample contains around 120,000 clones, about four fifths of which appear only once. CDR3 length equals 14 residues. V lost 0 bases to trimming and J lost 3 bases, with 7 bases between them. The V gene's germline CDR1 is SGHTA and CDR2 FQGNSA. Concerning this clone itself: Its antigen is still unknown.

V is TRBV7-2 and J is TRBJ2-3, with D uncertain. This TCR derives from a female donor in good health and CMV-seropositive. Sequencing used PBMCs. The CDR3, as DNA: TGTGCCAGCAGCTTAGCTAGCACGACAGATACGCAGTATTTT. Amino acids: CASSLASTTDTQYF.